Shown below are 6 T cell receptor beta chains from a single sample sequenced in a study of blood T cell repertoires in COVID-19. Profiling relied on immunoSEQ multiplex PCR, and the TCRdb table lists in-frame clones only, not all of them. The data show tens of thousands of clones, 65% to 80% seen once. What was sequenced was peripheral blood. These receptors originate from an elderly woman with active or convalescent COVID-19.

J is TRBJ2-7 and V is TRBV3-1 (or the pseudogene TRBV3-2); TRBD1 matches 8 bases. The V gene end was trimmed by 6 bases and the J gene end by 3 bases; junction bases not matched to a gene: 7. CDR1 is LGHDT, CDR2 YNNKEL, per germline (reference sequence). There are 14 residues in the CDR3. CDR3 residues: CASSSPGQDYEQYF. The CDR3 DNA reads TGTGCCAGCAGTTCGCCGGGACAGGACTACGAGCAGTACTTC.

This clone has more than one count but fewer than ten. The rearrangement links TRBV5-1 to TRBJ2-7; TRBD1 matches at 8 bases. The length of the CDR3 is 14 residues. Unmatched junction bases numbered 15, after V lost 4 bases and J lost 12 bases. Per germline, CDR1 SGHRS and CDR2 YFSETQ. CDR3 sequence reads: CASSLAGTGDHRYF. The CDR3 DNA sequence: TGCGCCAGCAGCCTCGCCGGGACAGGTGATCATCGGTACTTC.

CDR3 protein: CASSQGWGLTSASTDTQYF. The CDR3 DNA is TGCGCCAGCAGCCAAGGCTGGGGCCTAACTAGCGCCAGCACAGATACGCAGTATTTT. The V gene is TRBV4-3, the J gene TRBJ2-3, with TRBD2 matching over 7 bases. The CDR3 consists of 19 residues. The germline CDR1 and CDR2 sequences are LGHNA and YSLEER. Trimming took 1 base from V and 0 from J; bases not matched to a gene: 13.

The rearrangement joins TRBV15 to TRBJ1-2; D might be TRBD1 (5 bases). Germline lookup yields CDR1 LNHNV and CDR2 YYDKDF (reference sequence). The CDR3 runs 16 residues. V was shortened by 0 bases and J by 2 bases, with 13 bases between the two germline ends. CDR3 region: CATSRDIRVSNYGYTF. Written as DNA, the CDR3 is TGTGCCACCAGCAGAGATATCAGGGTTTCCAACTATGGCTACACCTTC. The full variable domain, rest sourced from reference TRBV15 and TRBJ1-2, is DAMVIQNPRYQVTQFGKPVTLSCSQTLNHNVMYWYQQKSSQAPKLLFHYYDKDFNNEADTPDNFQSRRPNTSFCFLDIRSPGLGDTAMYLCATSRDIRVSNYGYTFGSGTRLTVV.

As regards this clone: Different DNA sequences within this sample yield the same CDR3. The chain joins TRBV24-1 to TRBJ2-3; D possibly corresponds to TRBD1 (6 bases). V lost 4 bases and J 0 bases, leaving 10 bases between the germline ends. The CDR3 loop spans 15 amino acids. Germline CDR1 KGHDR, CDR2 SFDVKD. This chain's CDR3 is CATSDPGQSTDTQYF. The CDR3 DNA reads as TGTGCCACCAGTGACCCTGGACAGAGCACAGATACGCAGTATTTT.

The V gene is TRBV4-1, the J gene TRBJ1-2; TRBD1 matches at 10 bases. In germline, CDR1 is MGHRA, CDR2 YSYEKL. The CDR3 covers 17 residues. V gave up 0 bases and J gave up 4 bases; unmatched junction bases: 8. In DNA form, the CDR3 reads TGCGCCAGCAGCCAAGATCCTGGGGGACAGGGGTTCTATGGCTACACCTTC. Its translation: CASSQDPGGQGFYGYTF.